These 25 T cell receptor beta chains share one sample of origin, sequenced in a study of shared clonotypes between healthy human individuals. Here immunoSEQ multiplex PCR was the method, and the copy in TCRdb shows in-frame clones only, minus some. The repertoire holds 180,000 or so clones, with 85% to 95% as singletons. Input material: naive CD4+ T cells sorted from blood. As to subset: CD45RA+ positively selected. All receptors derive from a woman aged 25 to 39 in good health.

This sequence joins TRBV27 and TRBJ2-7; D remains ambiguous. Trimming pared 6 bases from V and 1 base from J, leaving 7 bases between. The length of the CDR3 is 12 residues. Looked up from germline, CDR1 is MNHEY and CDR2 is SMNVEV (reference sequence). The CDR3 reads CASRRGSYEQYF. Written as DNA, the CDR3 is TGTGCCAGCAGGCGTGGATCCTACGAGCAGTACTTC.

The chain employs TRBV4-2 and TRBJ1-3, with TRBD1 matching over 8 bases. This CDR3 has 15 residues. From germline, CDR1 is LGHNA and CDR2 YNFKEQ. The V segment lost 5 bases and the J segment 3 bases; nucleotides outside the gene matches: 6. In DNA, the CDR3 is TGTGCCAGCAGCGTTCGACAGGGGAATGGAAACACCATATATTTT. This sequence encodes CASSVRQGNGNTIYF.

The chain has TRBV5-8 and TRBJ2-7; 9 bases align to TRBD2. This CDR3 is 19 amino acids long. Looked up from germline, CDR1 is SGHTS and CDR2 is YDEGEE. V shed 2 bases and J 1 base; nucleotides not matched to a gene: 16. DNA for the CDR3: TGTGCCAGCAGCTTCCAGCGCCCTTGGAGACTAGCGGAATCCTACGAGCAGTACTTC. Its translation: CASSFQRPWRLAESYEQYF.

The CDR3: CASSLSASYWSNVLTF. CDR3 nucleotides: TGTGCCAGCAGCTTATCAGCCTCGTACTGGTCCAACGTCCTGACTTTC. V usage is TRBV7-2 and J usage is TRBJ2-6; D is unclear. Germline V lookup: CDR1 SGHTA, CDR2 FQGNSA. CDR3 length: 16 residues. V dropped 2 bases and J dropped 8 bases, with 16 bases sitting between them.

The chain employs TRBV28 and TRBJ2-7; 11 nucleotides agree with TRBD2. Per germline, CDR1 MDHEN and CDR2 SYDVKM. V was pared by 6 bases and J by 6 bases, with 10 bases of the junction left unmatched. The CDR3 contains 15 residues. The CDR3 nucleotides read TGTGCCAGCAGCACTAGCGGGAGTGGCGGCGGCGAGCAGTACTTC. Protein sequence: CASSTSGSGGGEQYF.

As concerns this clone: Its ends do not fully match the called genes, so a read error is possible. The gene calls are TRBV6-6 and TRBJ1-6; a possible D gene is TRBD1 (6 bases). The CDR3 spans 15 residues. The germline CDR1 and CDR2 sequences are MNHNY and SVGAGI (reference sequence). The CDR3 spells CASSHRQDYNSPLHF. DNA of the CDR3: TGTGCCAGCAGCCACAGACAGGACTATAACTCACCCCTCCACTTT.

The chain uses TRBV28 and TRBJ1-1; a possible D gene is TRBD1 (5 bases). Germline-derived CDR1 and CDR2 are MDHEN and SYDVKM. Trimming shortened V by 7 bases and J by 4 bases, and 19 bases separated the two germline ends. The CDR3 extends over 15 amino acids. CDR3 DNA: TGTGCCAGCACTCAAAGGCCAGGGATGGTCACTGAAGCTTTCTTT. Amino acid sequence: CASTQRPGMVTEAFF.

The CDR3, as DNA: TGTGCCAGCAGCTTGGTGAGGACCCGATCCTACGAGCAGTACTTC. It is translated as CASSLVRTRSYEQYF. This chain uses TRBV7-2 with TRBJ2-5; D uncertain. The DNA end is more similar to TRBJ2-7, so the J call may be wrong. There are 15 residues in the CDR3. The germline V gene has CDR1 SGHTA and CDR2 FQGNSA.

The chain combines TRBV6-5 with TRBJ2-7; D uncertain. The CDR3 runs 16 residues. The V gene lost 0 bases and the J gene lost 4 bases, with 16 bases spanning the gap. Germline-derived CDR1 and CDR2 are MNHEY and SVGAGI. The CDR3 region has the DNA TGTGCCAGCAGTTACTCCTTTTTTGGGCCCCCTTACGAGCAGTACTTC. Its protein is CASSYSFFGPPYEQYF.

The CDR3 DNA reads as TGTGCCAGCAGTTCGACTAGCGATGTCTCCTACGAGCAGTACTTC. Encoded protein: CASSSTSDVSYEQYF. The chain uses TRBV28 and TRBJ2-7; the match to TRBD2 covers 8 bases. The CDR3 has 15 residues. Looked up from germline, CDR1 is MDHEN and CDR2 is SYDVKM. V was pared by 4 bases and J by 0 bases, with 5 bases of the junction left unmatched.

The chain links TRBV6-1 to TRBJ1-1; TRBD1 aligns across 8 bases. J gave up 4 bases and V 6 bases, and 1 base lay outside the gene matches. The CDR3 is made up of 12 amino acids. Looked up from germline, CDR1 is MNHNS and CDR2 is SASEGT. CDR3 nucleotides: TGTGCCAGCAGGGACAGGGTCACTGAAGCTTTCTTT. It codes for CASRDRVTEAFF.

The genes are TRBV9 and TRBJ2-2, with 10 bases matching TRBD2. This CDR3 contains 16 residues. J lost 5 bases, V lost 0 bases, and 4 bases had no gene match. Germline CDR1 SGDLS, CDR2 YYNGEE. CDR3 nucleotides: TGTGCCAGCAGCGTAGCTACTAGCGGGAATACCGGGGAGCTGTTTTTT. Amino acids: CASSVATSGNTGELFF.

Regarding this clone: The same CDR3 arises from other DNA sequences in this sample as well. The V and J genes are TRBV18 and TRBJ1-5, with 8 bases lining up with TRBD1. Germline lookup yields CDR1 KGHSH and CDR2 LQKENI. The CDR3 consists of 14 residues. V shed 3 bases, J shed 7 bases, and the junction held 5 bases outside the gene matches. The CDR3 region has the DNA TGTGCCAGCTCACCCGGACAGGGTGACCAGCCCCAGCATTTT. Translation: CASSPGQGDQPQHF.

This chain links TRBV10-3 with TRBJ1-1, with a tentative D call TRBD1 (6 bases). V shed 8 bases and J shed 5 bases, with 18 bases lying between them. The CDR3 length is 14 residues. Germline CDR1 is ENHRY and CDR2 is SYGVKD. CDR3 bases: TGTGCCATCTACCCCGGAGGGGGTCGGACTGAAGCTTTCTTT. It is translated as CAIYPGGGRTEAFF.

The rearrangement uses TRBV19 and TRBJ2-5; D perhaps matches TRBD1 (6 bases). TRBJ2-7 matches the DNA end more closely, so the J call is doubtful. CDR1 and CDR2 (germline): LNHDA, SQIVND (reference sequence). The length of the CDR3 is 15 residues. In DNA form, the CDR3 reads TGTGCCAGTAGTATAGATTTATCAGGGGCCTACGAGCAGTACTTC. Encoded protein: CASSIDLSGAYEQYF.

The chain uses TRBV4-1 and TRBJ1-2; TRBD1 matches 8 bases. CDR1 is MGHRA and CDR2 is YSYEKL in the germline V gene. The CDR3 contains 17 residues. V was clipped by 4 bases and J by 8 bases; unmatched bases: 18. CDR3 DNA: TGCGCCAGCAGCCGCATCCCGAGGACAGGGTATTCGGACGGCTACACCTTC. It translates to CASSRIPRTGYSDGYTF.

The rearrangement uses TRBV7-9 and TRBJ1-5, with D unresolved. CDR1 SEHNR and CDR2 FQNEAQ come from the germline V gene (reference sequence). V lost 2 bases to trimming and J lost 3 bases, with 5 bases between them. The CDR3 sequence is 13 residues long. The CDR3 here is CASSLTVNQPQHF. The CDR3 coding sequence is TGTGCCAGCAGCTTAACAGTCAATCAGCCCCAGCATTTT.

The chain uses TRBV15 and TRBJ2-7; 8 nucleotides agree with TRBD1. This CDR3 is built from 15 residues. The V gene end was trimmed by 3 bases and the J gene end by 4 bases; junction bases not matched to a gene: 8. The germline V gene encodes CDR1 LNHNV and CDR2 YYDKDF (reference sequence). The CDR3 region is CATSRSGTGGYEQYF. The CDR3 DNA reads TGTGCCACCAGCAGGTCCGGGACAGGAGGATACGAGCAGTACTTC.

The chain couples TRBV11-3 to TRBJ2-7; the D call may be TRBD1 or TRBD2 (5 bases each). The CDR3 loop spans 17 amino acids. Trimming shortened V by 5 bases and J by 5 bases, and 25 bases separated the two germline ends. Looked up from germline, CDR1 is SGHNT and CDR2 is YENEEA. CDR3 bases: TGTGCCAGCAGCCAAGGGTTCGGGACGGCAAAAGGGGACGAGCAGTACTTC. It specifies CASSQGFGTAKGDEQYF. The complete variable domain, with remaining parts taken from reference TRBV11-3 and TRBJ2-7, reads EAGVVQSPRYKIIEKKQPVAFWCNPISGHNTLYWYLQNLGQGPELLIRYENEEAVDDSQLPKDRFSAERLKGVDSTLKIQPAELGDSAVYLCASSQGFGTAKGDEQYFGPGTRLTVT.

CDR3 DNA: TGTGCCTCCAGGGGGGGGAACACTGAAGCTTTCTTT. This translates into CASRGGNTEAFF. V and J are TRBV19 and TRBJ1-1; TRBD1 matches 7 bases. The V gene end was trimmed by 11 bases and the J gene end by 1 base; junction bases not matched to a gene: 4. Germline assignment: CDR1 LNHDA and CDR2 SQIVND (reference sequence). The CDR3 runs to 12 residues. The whole variable domain, remainder taken from reference TRBV19 and TRBJ1-1, is DGGITQSPKYLFRKEGQNVTLSCEQNLNHDAMYWYRQDPGQGLRLIYYSQIVNDFQKGDIAEGYSVSREKKESFPLTVTSAQKNPTAFYLCASRGGNTEAFFGQGTRLTVV.

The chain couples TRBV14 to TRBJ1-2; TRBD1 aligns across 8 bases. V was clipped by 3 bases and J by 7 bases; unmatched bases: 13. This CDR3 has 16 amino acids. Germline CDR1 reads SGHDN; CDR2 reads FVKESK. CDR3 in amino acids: CASSHRGQGARAGYTF. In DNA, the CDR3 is TGTGCCAGCAGCCACCGAGGGCAGGGGGCGAGGGCTGGCTACACCTTC.

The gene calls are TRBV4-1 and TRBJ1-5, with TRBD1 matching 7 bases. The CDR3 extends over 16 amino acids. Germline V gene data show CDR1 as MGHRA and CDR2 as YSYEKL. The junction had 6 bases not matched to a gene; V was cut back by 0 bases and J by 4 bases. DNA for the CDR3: TGCGCCAGCAGCCAAGAGGGACAGTGGGGGAATCAGCCCCAGCATTTT. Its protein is CASSQEGQWGNQPQHF.

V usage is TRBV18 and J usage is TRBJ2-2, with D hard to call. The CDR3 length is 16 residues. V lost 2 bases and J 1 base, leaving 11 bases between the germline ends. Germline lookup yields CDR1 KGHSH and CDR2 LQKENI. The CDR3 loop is CASSPEVAWNTGELFF. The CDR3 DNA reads TGTGCCAGCTCACCAGAGGTAGCTTGGAACACCGGGGAGCTGTTTTTT.

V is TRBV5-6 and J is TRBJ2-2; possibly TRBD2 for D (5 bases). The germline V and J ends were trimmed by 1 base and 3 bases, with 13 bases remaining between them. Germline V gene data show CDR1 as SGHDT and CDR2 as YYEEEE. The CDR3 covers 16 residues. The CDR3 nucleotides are TGTGCCAGCAGCTTGCAGGAAAAGAGGGACACCGGGGAGCTGTTTTTT. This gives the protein CASSLQEKRDTGELFF.

This CDR3 is CASSTGAGISYEQYF. DNA for the CDR3: TGCGCCAGCTCCACCGGGGCGGGAATCTCCTACGAGCAGTACTTC. V is TRBV5-1 and J is TRBJ2-7; tentative D call: TRBD2 (6 bases). The CDR3 length is 15 residues. Trimming left V 7 bases short and J 0 bases short, with 17 bases between. Germline CDR1 and CDR2: SGHRS and YFSETQ.